This T cell receptor beta chain was documented in a study of blood T cell repertoires in COVID-19. Study at large: Acute-phase and convalescent COVID-19 samples originated in the United States, Italy and Spain. Nucleic acid was either cDNA or gDNA, and it came from T cells, B-cell-depleted T cells, or PBMCs.

The CDR3 spans 15 residues. Germline assignment: CDR1 MNHEY and CDR2 SVGAGI. V trimming: 7 bases; J trimming: 4 bases; junction bases outside the gene matches: 5. Original methodology: Counts of nucleated cells, estimated from reference gene primer amplification, were obtained. TCRdb's table, derived via immunoSEQ multiplex PCR, lists solely in-frame clones and lacks some. V and J calls and clone size are copied from that table; D and trimming were computed from the DNA. This table holds about 190,000 clones, around 87% found once. Sequenced sample: peripheral blood. This TCR was sampled from a man between 40 and 49 years old with active or convalescent COVID-19. The chain recombines TRBV6-5 with TRBJ2-2, with 11 positions matching TRBD1. CDR3 region: CASTGQGAPTGELFF. CDR3 coding DNA: TGTGCCAGCACCGGACAGGGGGCGCCCACCGGGGAGCTGTTTTTT.